This T cell receptor beta chain was sequenced in a study of T cell responses to AZD1222 COVID-19 vaccine. Study-level points and caveats: Just 6 or 7 AZD1222 recipients were seropositive at baseline. Spike regions recognized by vaccine-associated CD4 TCRs spanned the protein, led by 160-218 and 743-854. The study found Spike-specific TCR breadth and depth rose after two AZD1222 doses. Possibly, clonal diversity was underestimated; donors were largely white British and included more females.

Clones were sequenced by immunoSEQ multiplex PCR, and TCRdb holds only the in-frame ones, with some missing. The table lists hundreds of thousands of clones, roughly 91% of them singletons. Germline assignment: CDR1 LNHDA and CDR2 SQIVND (reference sequence). The CDR3 has 12 amino acids. The germline V and J ends were trimmed by 9 bases and 3 bases, with 10 bases remaining between them. Details on this clone: Antigen: not known.

The input for sequencing was peripheral blood, taken on day 0 of MenACWY control vaccination. The genes are TRBV19 and TRBJ2-3; no firm D call. This receptor was taken from an adult in good health. CDR3: CASSPRTDTQYF. As DNA, the CDR3 is TGTGCCAGCTCTCCCAGAACAGATACGCAGTATTTT.